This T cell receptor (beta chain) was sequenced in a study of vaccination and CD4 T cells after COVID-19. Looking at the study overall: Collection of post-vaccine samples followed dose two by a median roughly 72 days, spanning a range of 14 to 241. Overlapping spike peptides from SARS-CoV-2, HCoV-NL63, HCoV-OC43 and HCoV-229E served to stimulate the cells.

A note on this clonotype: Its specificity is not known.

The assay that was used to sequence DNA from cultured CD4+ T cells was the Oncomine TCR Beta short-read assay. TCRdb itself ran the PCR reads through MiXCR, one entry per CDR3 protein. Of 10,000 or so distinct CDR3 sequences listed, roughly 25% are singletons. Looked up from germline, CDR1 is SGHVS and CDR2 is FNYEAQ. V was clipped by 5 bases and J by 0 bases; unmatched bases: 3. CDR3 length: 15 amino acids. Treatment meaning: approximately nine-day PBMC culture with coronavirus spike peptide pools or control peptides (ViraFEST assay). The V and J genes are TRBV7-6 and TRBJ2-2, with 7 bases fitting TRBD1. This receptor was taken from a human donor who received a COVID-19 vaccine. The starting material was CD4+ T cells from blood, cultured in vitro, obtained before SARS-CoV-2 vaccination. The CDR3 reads CASSRGQSNTGELFF. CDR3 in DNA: TGTGCCAGCAGCCGGGGACAGTCGAACACCGGGGAGCTGTTTTTT.